This entry is about one T cell receptor (beta chain). The antigen is undetermined. The method was immunoSEQ multiplex PCR; TCRdb's version includes in-frame clones alone and lacks a portion of them. Of 95,000 to 100,000 clones listed, 75% to 95% were seen once; the top ten hold 1% to 1.5%. Per germline, CDR1 SGHRS and CDR2 YFSETQ. CDR3 length: 16 residues. V was trimmed by 6 bases and J by 5 bases, leaving 21 bases between them. The data derive from a study of T cell responses to AZD1222 COVID-19 vaccine. Findings and limits, study-wide: With two AZD1222 doses given, Spike-specific TCR breadth and depth both rose. Just a handful of AZD1222 recipients were seropositive at baseline.

This TCR came from an adult in good health. The chain links TRBV5-1 to TRBJ2-1; D possibly corresponds to TRBD2 (6 bases). The sequencing used peripheral blood, collected on day 0 of AZD1222 vaccination. The CDR3 loop reads CASTLGGDLVNNEQFF. The CDR3 DNA sequence: TGCGCCAGCACCCTAGGCGGGGATTTGGTTAACAATGAGCAGTTCTTC.